A single sample gave rise to the 27 T cell receptor beta chains below, sequenced in a study of cytomegalovirus exposure and HLA in healthy donors. PCR used 60 Vbeta primers and 13 Jbeta primers. Some clones are missing from TCRdb's copy, which holds only in-frame ones; the method was immunoSEQ multiplex PCR. The data show just over 150,000 clones, with approximately 70% seen just once and 7% to 7.5% held by the top ten. Sequencing was carried out using PBMCs. Receptor source: a man between 40 and 49 years old in good health and CMV-seropositive.

This rearrangement joins TRBV13 to TRBJ2-1, with TRBD2 identical over 11 bases. This CDR3 contains 15 residues. Germline V gives CDR1 PRHDT, CDR2 FYEKMQ (reference sequence). With 4 bases clipped from V and 6 bases from J, the junction kept 5 bases outside the gene matches. The CDR3 spells CASSSGLAVINEQFF. The CDR3 DNA reads as TGTGCCAGCAGCTCGGGACTAGCGGTGATCAATGAGCAGTTCTTC.

V usage is TRBV29-1 and J usage is TRBJ1-2; 7 positions match TRBD1. Germline lookup yields CDR1 SQVTM and CDR2 ANQGSEA. The CDR3 length is 13 residues. With V trimmed by 6 bases and J by 3 bases, 7 bases remained unmatched. CDR3 nucleotide sequence: TGCAGCGTCGCTGACAGGGAGGACTATGGCTACACCTTC. Translated: CSVADREDYGYTF.

This clone was counted only a few times. CDR3 region: CASSQAGSPNTQYF. The CDR3 DNA follows: TGTGCCAGCAGCCAAGCCGGTAGTCCAAATACGCAGTATTTT. The chain combines TRBV4-2 with TRBJ2-3, with D unresolved. Germline loops: CDR1 LGHNA, CDR2 YNFKEQ. CDR3 length: 14 residues. The V gene lost 1 base and the J gene lost 7 bases, with 12 bases spanning the gap.

J is TRBJ2-7 and V is TRBV2; D is possibly TRBD1 (6 bases). V lost 6 bases to trimming and J lost 2 bases, with 14 bases between them. The CDR3 sequence is 14 residues long. Germline CDR1 is SNHLY and CDR2 is FYNNEI. The CDR3, as DNA: TGTGCCAGCAGCCGCGGACAGCCTCCCTACGAGCAGTACTTC. This translates into CASSRGQPPYEQYF.

The chain employs TRBV10-3 and TRBJ2-7; tentatively, D is TRBD2 (6 bases). This CDR3 is built from 15 residues. V was trimmed by 6 bases and J by 0 bases, leaving 15 bases between them. From germline, CDR1 is ENHRY and CDR2 SYGVKD. The CDR3 sequence: CAIRDIAASSYEQYF. The CDR3 nucleotides read TGTGCCATCAGAGATATAGCGGCTTCCTCCTACGAGCAGTACTTC.

The chain is built from TRBV5-4 and TRBJ1-6; maybe TRBD1 (5 bases). Trimming took off 4 bases at V and 0 bases at J, with 20 bases between the two ends. The CDR3 has 19 amino acids. The germline gives CDR1 SGHNT, CDR2 YYREEE (reference sequence). CDR3 sequence (DNA): TGTGCCAGCAGCCCGGGGGGGTCCTCTAGGAGCTCCTATAATTCACCCCTCCACTTT. Encoded protein: CASSPGGSSRSSYNSPLHF.

This clone was counted between two and nine times. The CDR3 here is CASRPGGAPQFF. The CDR3 DNA reads as TGTGCCAGCCGCCCAGGAGGGGCTCCCCAGTTCTTC. J is TRBJ2-1 and V is TRBV6-6; a possible D gene is TRBD2 (6 bases). Germline assignment: CDR1 MNHNY and CDR2 SVGAGI (reference sequence). CDR3 length: 12 residues. Trimming took off 8 bases at V and 13 bases at J, with 18 bases between the two ends.

This chain uses TRBV7-2 with TRBJ1-1; 10 bases match TRBD1. The V gene's germline CDR1 is SGHTA and CDR2 FQGNSA. Trimming at V came to 5 bases and at J to 3 bases, leaving 3 bases not matched to a gene. CDR3 size: 14 residues. The CDR3 DNA is TGTGCCAGCAGCCCTGGGACAGGGGACACTGAAGCTTTCTTT. Protein: CASSPGTGDTEAFF. Together with reference TRBV7-2 and TRBJ1-1, the CDR3 gives the full variable domain: GAGVSQSPSNKVTEKGKDVELRCDPISGHTALYWYRQSLGQGLEFLIYFQGNSAPDKSGLPSDRFSAERTGGSVSTLTIQRTQQEDSAVYLCASSPGTGDTEAFFGQGTRLTVV.

This clone was picked up one time. The rearrangement links TRBV2 to TRBJ2-1; D may be TRBD2 (5 bases). The germline V gene encodes CDR1 SNHLY and CDR2 FYNNEI. The ends were cut back, 5 bases at V and 6 bases at J, with 14 bases in the middle. This CDR3 region has 14 residues. CDR3 nucleotides: TGTGCCAGCAGTCCCCGGAGGCAGGCCAATGAGCAGTTCTTC. It translates to CASSPRRQANEQFF.

With regard to this clone: Its ends do not fully match the called genes, so a read error is possible. V is TRBV7-9 and J is TRBJ2-7, with TRBD1 matching 7 bases. Germline assignment: CDR1 SEHNR and CDR2 FQNEAQ (reference sequence). The CDR3 extends over 17 amino acids. This chain's CDR3 is CSSPFSNGTDRLWEQYF. Written as DNA, the CDR3 is TGTTCCAGCCCGTTTTCCAATGGGACAGACCGACTTTGGGAGCAGTACTTC.

The V gene is TRBV6-6, the J gene TRBJ2-7; D possibly corresponds to TRBD1 (5 bases). The CDR3 sequence is 15 residues long. Germline V gene data show CDR1 as MNHNY and CDR2 as SVGAGI (reference sequence). Trimming left V 7 bases short and J 5 bases short, with 21 bases between. The CDR3 nucleotides read TGTGCCAGCACTTATTCATGGACCCTAGGGGACGAGCAGTACTTC. It codes for CASTYSWTLGDEQYF.

CDR3 nucleotides: TGTGCCTGGAGTGTACACCGGGTTAACCCCCTTGGGGCCAACGTCCTGACTTTC. This codes for CAWSVHRVNPLGANVLTF. The chain employs TRBV30 and TRBJ2-6; D remains unclear. This CDR3 is 18 amino acids long. V lost 0 bases, J lost 3 bases, and 18 bases lay in between. Germline CDR1 reads GTSNPN; CDR2 reads SVGIG (reference sequence). Looking up the rest from reference TRBV30 and TRBJ2-6 gives the full variable domain: SQTIHQWPATLVQPVGSPLSLECTVEGTSNPNLYWYRQAAGRGLQLLFYSVGIGQISSEVPQNLSASRPQDRQFILSSKKLLLSDSGFYLCAWSVHRVNPLGANVLTFGAGSRLTVL.

The chain joins TRBV5-1 to TRBJ1-6; possible D gene TRBD1, 6 bases. The CDR3 consists of 16 residues. The V end was cut by 0 bases, the J end by 0 bases, with 7 bases between. Germline V gene lookup returns CDR1 SGHRS and CDR2 YFSETQ. The CDR3 bases are TGCGCCAGCAGCTTGGGACAGGTCTCCTATAATTCACCCCTCCACTTT. Encoded protein: CASSLGQVSYNSPLHF.

The gene calls are TRBV11-3 and TRBJ2-2; D may be TRBD2 (5 bases). Germline CDR1 reads SGHNT; CDR2 reads YENEEA. V shed 4 bases and J shed 2 bases, with 11 bases lying between them. The CDR3 totals 15 residues. The CDR3 DNA reads as TGTGCCAGCAGCTCCGGAGGTGGCAACACCGGGGAGCTGTTTTTT. It is translated as CASSSGGGNTGELFF.

This clone has only a few counts. The V and J genes are TRBV6-1 and TRBJ1-1, with D possibly matching TRBD1 (5 bases). V was cut by 7 bases and J by 3 bases, with 15 bases left in between. This CDR3 is 14 amino acids long. The germline V gene encodes CDR1 MNHNS and CDR2 SASEGT. The CDR3 coding sequence is TGTGCCAGCAAGGGGCGCTGGGCGGACACTGAAGCTTTCTTT. Its protein is CASKGRWADTEAFF.

This chain joins TRBV7-3 and TRBJ1-1, with 12 bases that match TRBD1. J gave up 5 bases and V 1 base, and 14 bases lay outside the gene matches. CDR3 size: 19 residues. Germline CDR1 reads SGHTA; CDR2 reads FQGTGA. CDR3 sequence: CASSLKGRGTGGVGTEAFF. CDR3 coding DNA: TGTGCCAGCAGCTTAAAAGGTCGGGGGACAGGGGGCGTGGGGACTGAAGCTTTCTTT.

This chain joins TRBV14 and TRBJ2-7, with 7 bases identical to TRBD1. The V segment lost 4 bases and the J segment 6 bases; nucleotides outside the gene matches: 3. This CDR3 comprises 12 residues. Germline CDR1 reads SGHDN; CDR2 reads FVKESK. The CDR3 DNA reads TGTGCCAGCAGCCCCGGACAGGTCGAGCAGTACTTC. Translation gives CASSPGQVEQYF.

The rearrangement uses TRBV11-1 and TRBJ1-4, with 8 bases matching TRBD1. This CDR3 comprises 13 residues. V was clipped by 2 bases and J by 10 bases; unmatched bases: 3. Germline-derived CDR1 and CDR2 are SGHAT and FQDESV (reference sequence). As DNA, the CDR3 is TGTGCCAGCAGCTTAACTACAGGGGGAAAACTGTTTTTT. The encoded protein is CASSLTTGGKLFF.

This clone was seen only once. The chain couples TRBV7-2 to TRBJ2-7; TRBD2 agrees at 9 bases. J was trimmed by 5 bases and V by 7 bases; bases with no gene match: 12. The germline gives CDR1 SGHTA, CDR2 FQGNSA. The CDR3 covers 15 residues. As DNA, the CDR3 is TGTGCCAGCAACGATCCGGGACTAGCAGGCGACGAGCAGTACTTC. Translating it yields CASNDPGLAGDEQYF.

The J gene is TRBJ2-7, the V gene TRBV2, with D uncertain. The CDR3 consists of 14 residues. Germline assignment: CDR1 SNHLY and CDR2 FYNNEI. Trimming removed 6 bases from V and 2 bases from J, with 14 bases in between. The CDR3 sequence: CASRTGSNTYEQYF. In DNA, the CDR3 is TGTGCCAGCAGGACCGGGTCCAACACCTACGAGCAGTACTTC.

This clone was observed a few times. V usage is TRBV10-3 and J usage is TRBJ1-1; 7 positions agree with TRBD1. CDR1 and CDR2 (germline): ENHRY, SYGVKD. CDR3 length: 14 amino acids. The ends lost 2 bases at V and 10 bases at J; junction bases unmatched: 10. CDR3 in amino acids: CAISEDRDVGAAFF. The CDR3 DNA reads TGTGCCATCAGTGAGGACAGGGACGTGGGGGCAGCTTTCTTT.

V gene TRBV10-3 combines with J gene TRBJ2-5; D ambiguous. V dropped 0 bases and J dropped 5 bases, with 4 bases sitting between them. The V gene's germline CDR1 is ENHRY and CDR2 SYGVKD. This CDR3 spans 12 amino acids. DNA of the CDR3: TGTGCCATCAGTGAGTCCGGGGAGACCCAGTACTTC. Its protein product is CAISESGETQYF.

This chain connects TRBV5-1 to TRBJ1-5; weak D call: TRBD1 (5 bases). The CDR3 is 15 residues long. Germline assignment: CDR1 SGHRS and CDR2 YFSETQ. V lost 0 bases and J lost 0, with 7 bases in between. For the CDR3, the DNA is TGCGCCAGCAGCTTGGGGGGGGGTAGCAATCAGCCCCAGCATTTT. Its protein is CASSLGGGSNQPQHF.

The chain combines TRBV2 with TRBJ1-1, with 9 bases lining up with TRBD1. The V gene end was trimmed by 5 bases and the J gene end by 3 bases; junction bases not matched to a gene: 4. The germline CDR1 and CDR2 sequences are SNHLY and FYNNEI. The CDR3 length is 14 residues. The CDR3 region has the DNA TGTGCCAGCAGTAAACAGGGGGCGGACACTGAAGCTTTCTTT. Amino acid sequence: CASSKQGADTEAFF.

Comment on this clone: Other nucleotide sequences from this sample produce the same CDR3. J is TRBJ2-3 and V is TRBV7-9; unclear D gene. Deletions cut 5 bases from V and 4 bases from J, with 7 bases between. Germline values: CDR1 SEHNR, CDR2 FQNEAQ (reference sequence). The CDR3 sequence is 12 residues long. CDR3 DNA: TGTGCCAGCAGCCTTCTCGCAGATACGCAGTATTTT. Its protein product is CASSLLADTQYF.

The V call is TRBV18, the J call TRBJ1-4, with D perhaps matching TRBD1 (6 bases). Between the trimmed V and J ends, which lost 3 bases and 8 bases, there was a span of 16 bases. The CDR3 sequence is 15 residues long. The germline gives CDR1 KGHSH, CDR2 LQKENI. CDR3 residues: CASSPSGVQGEKLFF. The CDR3 nucleotides read TGTGCCAGCTCACCTTCAGGGGTCCAGGGGGAAAAACTGTTTTTT.

The rearrangement uses TRBV7-3 and TRBJ2-7, with TRBD1 identical over 12 bases. This CDR3 has 15 amino acids. Trimming cost V 0 bases and J 6 bases; bases outside gene matches: 3. Per the germline V gene, CDR1 is SGHTA and CDR2 is FQGTGA. CDR3 protein: CASSLTGQGAVEQYF. In DNA form, the CDR3 reads TGTGCCAGCAGCTTAACGGGACAGGGGGCGGTCGAGCAGTACTTC.